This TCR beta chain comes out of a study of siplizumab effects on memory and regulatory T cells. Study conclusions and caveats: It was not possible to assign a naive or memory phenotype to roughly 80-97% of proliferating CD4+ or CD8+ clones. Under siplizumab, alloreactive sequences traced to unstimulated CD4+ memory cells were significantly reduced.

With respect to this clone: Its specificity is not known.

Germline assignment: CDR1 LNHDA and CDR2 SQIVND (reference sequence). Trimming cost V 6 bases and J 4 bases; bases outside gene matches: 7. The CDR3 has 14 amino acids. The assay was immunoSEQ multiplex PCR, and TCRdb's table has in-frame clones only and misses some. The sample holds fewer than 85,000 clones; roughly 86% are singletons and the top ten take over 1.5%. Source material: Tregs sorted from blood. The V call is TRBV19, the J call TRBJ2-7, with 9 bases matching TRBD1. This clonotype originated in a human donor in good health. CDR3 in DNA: TGTGCCAGTAGCTCCCGGGACAGGGAGTACGAGCAGTACTTC. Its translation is CASSSRDREYEQYF.